Shown below are 10 T cell receptor beta chains from a single sample sequenced in a study of blood T cell repertoires in COVID-19 (dated by TCRdb to the early 2020s). Receptor amplification or capture employed the immunoSEQ multiplex PCR assay. Drawn from immuneACCESS, this table holds only the in-frame rearrangements with V and J called that TCRdb kept. Clones are partly lost; checked studies trace under half to an unresolved V gene and leave the rest unexplained. In all, the sample holds some 390,000 clones, and approximately 92% of those were seen once. The ten largest clonotypes hold roughly 1.1% of the sample. The sequenced sample consisted of PBMCs or T cells enriched from blood (not recorded which). These receptors were obtained from a man aged 30 to 39 who had recovered from COVID-19.

This chain uses TRBV6-1 with TRBJ2-7; the match to TRBD2 covers 7 bases. V gave up 2 bases and J gave up 4 bases; unmatched junction bases: 11. The CDR3 is made up of 16 amino acids. The V gene's germline CDR1 is MNHNS and CDR2 SASEGT. This CDR3 is CASSEHLSGKGYEQYF. The CDR3, as DNA: TGTGCCAGCAGTGAACACCTGAGCGGGAAAGGATACGAGCAGTACTTC.

This clone was detected only once. The V and J genes are TRBV15 and TRBJ2-7; 8 nucleotides match TRBD2. V was pared by 6 bases and J by 2 bases, with 9 bases of the junction left unmatched. The CDR3 has 15 residues. Germline V lookup: CDR1 LNHNV, CDR2 YYDKDF (reference sequence). The CDR3 DNA reads as TGTGCCACCAGGCTTGCGGGAGGTTACGCCTACGAGCAGTACTTC. As protein: CATRLAGGYAYEQYF.

The chain recombines TRBV7-8 with TRBJ2-7, with 8 bases aligning to TRBD2. J gave up 5 bases and V 4 bases, and 10 bases lay outside the gene matches. The germline V gene has CDR1 SGHVS and CDR2 FQNEAQ. CDR3 length equals 15 residues. The CDR3 sequence: CASSSTGGPWNEQYF. CDR3 in DNA: TGTGCCAGCAGCTCTACGGGAGGGCCTTGGAACGAGCAGTACTTC.

The rearrangement joins TRBV12-3 or TRBV12-4 to TRBJ1-1, with 7 positions matching TRBD1. The V gene end was trimmed by 3 bases and the J gene end by 7 bases; junction bases not matched to a gene: 5. The CDR3 spans 13 residues. CDR3 nucleotides: TGTGCCAGCAGTTTCCTTGGACAGGTTGAAGCTTTCTTT. Protein: CASSFLGQVEAFF.

The chain recombines TRBV5-4 with TRBJ2-5; D is unclear. The V gene's germline CDR1 is SGHNT and CDR2 YYREEE (reference sequence). The CDR3 covers 12 residues. V lost 6 bases, J lost 5 bases, and 11 bases lay in between. Here the CDR3 DNA reads TGTGCCAGCAAGCGCGGTGAGGAGACCCAGTACTTC. This encodes CASKRGEETQYF.

The chain employs TRBV10-2 and TRBJ2-5; possibly TRBD1 for D (5 bases). This CDR3 has 16 residues. In germline, CDR1 is WSHSY, CDR2 SAAADI. V was cut by 3 bases and J by 5 bases, with 19 bases left in between. This CDR3 reads CASSDIGAQGLETQYF. The CDR3, as DNA: TGCGCCAGCAGTGATATTGGGGCTCAGGGTTTGGAGACCCAGTACTTC.

The sample holds one count of this clone. This sequence joins TRBV3-1 (or the pseudogene TRBV3-2) and TRBJ2-3; possibly TRBD2 for D (6 bases). CDR1 is LGHDT and CDR2 is YNNKEL in the germline V gene (reference sequence). CDR3 length equals 15 residues. The V end lost 1 base, the J end lost 6 bases, and 14 bases lay between the germline ends. CDR3 DNA: TGTGCCAGCAGCCAAGGACTAGACCTCATGGATACGCAGTATTTT. Its protein product is CASSQGLDLMDTQYF.

The CDR3 reads CAISNTGSGRENEQFF. CDR3 in DNA: TGTGCCATCAGTAACACGGGGAGCGGGAGGGAAAATGAGCAGTTCTTC. This sequence joins TRBV10-3 and TRBJ2-1, with 10 bases aligning to TRBD2. The length of the CDR3 is 16 residues. Germline V gene lookup returns CDR1 ENHRY and CDR2 SYGVKD. J gave up 7 bases and V 5 bases, and 11 bases lay outside the gene matches.

This chain joins TRBV6-5 and TRBJ1-2; tentatively, D is TRBD1 (5 bases). The CDR3 has 14 residues. Germline V lookup: CDR1 MNHEY, CDR2 SVGAGI. V lost 0 bases and J lost 6, with 11 bases in between. CDR3 coding DNA: TGTGCCAGCAGTTACTCGGGGCCTGATGATGGCTACACCTTC. Amino acids: CASSYSGPDDGYTF.

As DNA, the CDR3 is TGTGCCAGCAGCTTGACAGGGACAAAAAGGTCCGGCTACACCTTC. Residues: CASSLTGTKRSGYTF. The chain joins TRBV28 to TRBJ1-2; 7 nucleotides match TRBD1. Germline lookup yields CDR1 MDHEN and CDR2 SYDVKM. This CDR3 comprises 15 residues. The V gene end was trimmed by 6 bases and the J gene end by 8 bases; junction bases not matched to a gene: 15.